The source of this TCR beta chain is a study of cytomegalovirus exposure and HLA in healthy donors. Findings and caveats of the study: Segments of the TCR beta V type were, in most cases, productive about 87% or about 30% of the time in an earlier analysis. The CMV antigen specificity of a few CMV-associated chains was confirmed through in vitro analysis.

Both 60 Vbeta primers and 13 Jbeta primers went into the PCR. The method was immunoSEQ multiplex PCR; TCRdb's version includes in-frame clones alone and lacks a portion of them. The profile shows around 150,000 clones, around 10% of them singletons. This clone appeared a few times. As yet, its antigen is unknown. This TCR was sampled from a male donor in good health and CMV-seronegative. Sample: PBMCs.

The CDR3 is CASSLIAGSTEAFF. The CDR3 DNA is TGTGCCAGCAGCTTAATTGCTGGGAGCACTGAAGCTTTCTTT. V gene TRBV7-2 combines with J gene TRBJ1-1; D gene ambiguous. The germline gives CDR1 SGHTA, CDR2 FQGNSA. The CDR3 length is 14 residues. The ends were cut back, 2 bases at V and 4 bases at J, with 11 bases in the middle.